The 22 T cell receptor beta chains in this list originate from one sample, sequenced in a study of blood T cell repertoires in COVID-19. The repertoire was sequenced with immunoSEQ multiplex PCR; TCRdb's copy has only in-frame clones and lacks some. The sample holds about 46,000 clones, over 80% seen once. The specimen was peripheral blood. These receptors all stem from a human donor with active COVID-19. The donor label of this sample is uncertain.

This chain uses TRBV3-1 (or the pseudogene TRBV3-2) with TRBJ2-5; D is perhaps TRBD2 (5 bases). Germline assignment: CDR1 LGHDT and CDR2 YNNKEL (reference sequence). The CDR3 loop spans 13 amino acids. V was cut by 4 bases and J by 7 bases, with 13 bases left in between. The CDR3 DNA reads as TGTGCCAGCAGCCCCCGGTTAGGAGGGACCCAGTACTTC. Its translation: CASSPRLGGTQYF.

The genes are TRBV10-1 and TRBJ2-3; D perhaps matches TRBD1 (5 bases). This CDR3 region has 12 residues. V dropped 11 bases and J dropped 1 base, with 10 bases sitting between them. Germline V gives CDR1 WNHNN, CDR2 SYGVQD (reference sequence). The CDR3: CASQGGTDTQYF. CDR3 DNA sequence: TGCGCCTCCCAGGGCGGCACAGATACGCAGTATTTT.

The chain has TRBV7-2 and TRBJ2-7; TRBD1 agrees at 8 bases. Looked up from germline, CDR1 is SGHTA and CDR2 is FQGNSA. V dropped 4 bases and J dropped 2; count of bases not matched to a gene: 7. The CDR3 is 15 amino acids. CDR3 DNA sequence: TGTGCCAGCAGCTGGGGGACAGGTTCGCCCTACGAGCAGTACTTC. This codes for CASSWGTGSPYEQYF. Combining the CDR3 with reference TRBV7-2 and TRBJ2-7 gives the whole variable domain GAGVSQSPSNKVTEKGKDVELRCDPISGHTALYWYRQSLGQGLEFLIYFQGNSAPDKSGLPSDRFSAERTGGSVSTLTIQRTQQEDSAVYLCASSWGTGSPYEQYFGPGTRLTVT.

The sample holds one count of this clone. The genes are TRBV11-3 and TRBJ2-3; 9 bases map to TRBD2. The CDR3 has 15 residues. Losses at the gene ends were 1 base for V and 8 bases for J; bases not matched to a gene: 7. Looked up from germline, CDR1 is SGHNT and CDR2 is YENEEA. The CDR3 DNA follows: TGTGCCAGCAGCTTAGGAGGCCTAGCGGGGCGTACGCAGTATTTT. Translating it yields CASSLGGLAGRTQYF.

This clone has only a few counts. The chain combines TRBV4-1 with TRBJ1-1; D not certain. The CDR3 contains 12 residues. Germline CDR1 reads MGHRA; CDR2 reads YSYEKL. V gave up 2 bases and J gave up 9 bases, with 10 bases separating them. The CDR3 DNA sequence: TGCGCCAGCAGCCAAACAACAGAGAAAGCTTTCTTT. Protein sequence: CASSQTTEKAFF.

The V and J genes are TRBV23-1 and TRBJ2-7; 9 bases align to TRBD1. TRBV23-1 is flagged as an ORF with uncertain function. V shed 0 bases and J 5 bases; nucleotides not matched to a gene: 5. The CDR3 is 15 amino acids. The CDR3 region has the DNA TGCGCCAGCAGTCAATCAAGGGGACAGGGACACGAGCAGTACTTC. As protein: CASSQSRGQGHEQYF.

The rearrangement links TRBV3-1 (or the pseudogene TRBV3-2) to TRBJ2-2, with TRBD2 matching 10 bases. The junction had 6 bases not matched to a gene; V was cut back by 4 bases and J by 4 bases. Germline CDR1 reads LGHDT; CDR2 reads YNNKEL (reference sequence). This CDR3 is built from 16 residues. The CDR3 nucleotides read TGTGCCAGCAGCCTCCAACTAGCGGGATTCACCGGGGAGCTGTTTTTT. It is translated as CASSLQLAGFTGELFF.

This clone was detected only once. This chain joins TRBV2 and TRBJ1-5; unclear D gene. Germline-derived CDR1 and CDR2 are SNHLY and FYNNEI. Trimming left V 0 bases short and J 1 base short, with 7 bases between. The CDR3 has 15 amino acids. CDR3 sequence reads: CASSEARQSNQPQHF. The CDR3 DNA reads as TGTGCCAGCAGTGAAGCGCGGCAGAGCAATCAGCCCCAGCATTTT.

The J gene is TRBJ1-2, the V gene TRBV14, with a tentative D call TRBD1 (5 bases). Trimming removed 4 bases from V and 6 bases from J, with 12 bases in between. Germline CDR1 SGHDN, CDR2 FVKESK. This CDR3 comprises 13 residues. The CDR3 spells CASSPQMTDGYTF. The CDR3 DNA reads TGTGCCAGCAGCCCCCAGATGACAGATGGCTACACCTTC.

The CDR3 DNA follows: TGTGCCAGCAGTGACTCAATCAAGGGTAGGGGGTCGGATGGCTACACCTTC. It yields the protein CASSDSIKGRGSDGYTF. The gene calls are TRBV25-1 and TRBJ1-2; the D gene is possibly TRBD1 (6 bases). The CDR3 totals 17 residues. Germline V gene sequence: CDR1 MGHDK, CDR2 SYGVNS. V was pared by 3 bases and J by 6 bases, with 23 bases between.

The rearrangement joins TRBV11-1 to TRBJ1-5, with a tentative D call TRBD1 (5 bases). CDR3 length: 16 residues. Germline loops: CDR1 SGHAT, CDR2 FQDESV (reference sequence). Trimming pared 2 bases from V and 12 bases from J, leaving 23 bases between. The CDR3 is CASSLRGRGLGVYQHF. DNA for the CDR3: TGTGCCAGCAGCTTAAGGGGCAGAGGTCTCGGAGTGTACCAGCATTTT.

The V call is TRBV5-1, the J call TRBJ2-5; tentative D call: TRBD2 (5 bases). There are 15 residues in the CDR3. Trimming shortened V by 0 bases and J by 1 base, and 10 bases separated the two germline ends. The germline V gene has CDR1 SGHRS and CDR2 YFSETQ. DNA for the CDR3: TGCGCCAGCAGCTTGGATCCCGGGGTCCAAGAGACCCAGTACTTC. As protein: CASSLDPGVQETQYF. Drawing the rest from reference TRBV5-1 and TRBJ2-5, the complete variable domain is KAGVTQTPRYLIKTRGQQVTLSCSPISGHRSVSWYQQTPGQGLQFLFEYFSETQRNKGNFPGRFSGRQFSNSRSEMNVSTLELGDSALYLCASSLDPGVQETQYFGPGTRLLVL.

The V and J genes are TRBV27 and TRBJ2-5, with D tentatively TRBD1 (6 bases). V was pared by 7 bases and J by 4 bases, with 19 bases between. The CDR3 is 15 amino acids. Germline V gene sequence: CDR1 MNHEY, CDR2 SMNVEV (reference sequence). CDR3 nucleotide sequence: TGTGCCAGCACTCCCCTAGGGGCAGGGGCAGAGACCCAGTACTTC. As protein: CASTPLGAGAETQYF.

The J gene is TRBJ2-1, the V gene TRBV2, with 8 bases aligning to TRBD1. This CDR3 is built from 13 residues. Germline loops: CDR1 SNHLY, CDR2 FYNNEI. Unmatched junction bases numbered 6, after V lost 4 bases and J lost 10 bases. This CDR3 reads CASSARQGSEQFF. CDR3 coding DNA: TGTGCCAGCAGTGCAAGACAGGGGTCAGAGCAGTTCTTC.

Here the CDR3 reads CASSDPGTGLDEQYF. CDR3 in DNA: TGTGCCAGCAGTGACCCTGGGACAGGATTAGACGAGCAGTACTTC. The chain uses TRBV6-1 and TRBJ2-7; the match to TRBD1 covers 8 bases. Looked up from germline, CDR1 is MNHNS and CDR2 is SASEGT. Trimming took 3 bases from V and 5 from J; bases not matched to a gene: 9. CDR3 size: 15 residues.

This chain joins TRBV19 and TRBJ1-3; 11 bases match TRBD1. CDR1 and CDR2 from the germline V gene are LNHDA and SQIVND (reference sequence). The V segment lost 5 bases and the J segment 3 bases; nucleotides outside the gene matches: 3. The CDR3 runs to 15 residues. In nucleotides, the CDR3 is TGTGCCAGTAGTGGACAGGGGGCAGGTGGAAACACCATATATTTT. It codes for CASSGQGAGGNTIYF.

This rearrangement joins TRBV6-5 to TRBJ2-7; D might be TRBD2 (5 bases). V was pared by 6 bases and J by 0 bases, with 9 bases between. The CDR3 loop spans 13 amino acids. The germline V gene encodes CDR1 MNHEY and CDR2 SVGAGI. The CDR3 sequence: CASRRVSSYEQYF. The CDR3 region has the DNA TGTGCCAGCAGGAGGGTGAGCTCCTACGAGCAGTACTTC.

The chain recombines TRBV5-4 with TRBJ2-1; 9 positions match TRBD1. Per the germline V gene, CDR1 is SGHNT and CDR2 is YYREEE (reference sequence). The V and J ends lost 3 bases and 6 bases, in that order; junction bases with no gene match: 7. This CDR3 contains 15 residues. Written as DNA, the CDR3 is TGTGCCAGCAGCTCGCCGGGACAGGGATTCAATGAGCAGTTCTTC. This gives the protein CASSSPGQGFNEQFF.

The chain employs TRBV9 and TRBJ2-3, with 10 bases matching TRBD2. The V segment lost 5 bases and the J segment 2 bases; nucleotides outside the gene matches: 2. CDR3 length: 14 residues. Germline assignment: CDR1 SGDLS and CDR2 YYNGEE. CDR3 in amino acids: CASRGLAVTDTQYF. The CDR3 DNA reads TGTGCCAGCAGAGGACTAGCGGTCACAGATACGCAGTATTTT. Full variable domain (rest looked up from reference TRBV9 and TRBJ2-3): DSGVTQTPKHLITATGQRVTLRCSPRSGDLSVYWYQQSLDQGLQFLIQYYNGEERAKGNILERFSAQQFPDLHSELNLSSLELGDSALYFCASRGLAVTDTQYFGPGTRLTVL.

This chain uses TRBV4-2 with TRBJ2-1, with TRBD2 matching over 7 bases. CDR1 is LGHNA, CDR2 YNFKEQ, per germline. CDR3 size: 13 residues. Germline trimming cut 4 bases from V and 10 bases from J; bases unmatched to any gene: 7. CDR3 residues: CASSRGLRVEQFF. The CDR3 DNA reads as TGTGCCAGCAGCCGGGGACTACGAGTCGAGCAGTTCTTC.

The chain combines TRBV27 with TRBJ2-7, with D maybe TRBD2 (6 bases). The germline V and J ends were trimmed by 0 bases and 7 bases, with 22 bases remaining between them. This CDR3 comprises 17 residues. The germline CDR1 and CDR2 sequences are MNHEY and SMNVEV (reference sequence). This CDR3 is CASSLSGGGASSTEQYF. The CDR3 DNA follows: TGTGCCAGCAGTTTATCGGGGGGTGGGGCCTCCTCTACGGAGCAGTACTTC.

The chain recombines TRBV28 with TRBJ2-1; 7 bases align to TRBD1. CDR3 length: 15 amino acids. The ends lost 7 bases at V and 5 bases at J; junction bases unmatched: 11. CDR1 and CDR2 (germline): MDHEN, SYDVKM. Written as DNA, the CDR3 is TGTGCCAGCACCGGACAGGACGATTGGAACAATGAGCAGTTCTTC. Translating gives CASTGQDDWNNEQFF.